This T cell receptor (beta chain) was retrieved from a study of blood T cell repertoires in COVID-19. Study-wide background: Material from acute and convalescent COVID-19 was sourced from the United States, Italy and Spain. The cDNA or gDNA used as material had been derived from T cells, B-cell-depleted T cells, or PBMCs.

This clone was recorded once. Authors' methods: The authors estimated nucleated cell counts from reference gene primer amplification. Repertoires were generated with immunoSEQ multiplex PCR, while TCRdb's copy carries only in-frame clones and drops some. The DNA was the basis for D and trimming; V, J and clone size are from that table. The top ten hold roughly 0.25% of the sample, which has some 670,000 clones, approximately 90% seen once. This CDR3 comprises 14 residues. The V gene end was trimmed by 7 bases and the J gene end by 5 bases; junction bases not matched to a gene: 3. Germline values: CDR1 MNHEY, CDR2 SVGAGI.

J is TRBJ2-2 and V is TRBV6-5; TRBD1 agrees at 11 bases. The TCR originated in a woman aged 18-35 years with acute or convalescent COVID-19. Material: peripheral blood. The CDR3 nucleotides read TGTGCCAGCACGGGACAGGGGGATACCGGGGAGCTGTTTTTT. Protein product: CASTGQGDTGELFF.